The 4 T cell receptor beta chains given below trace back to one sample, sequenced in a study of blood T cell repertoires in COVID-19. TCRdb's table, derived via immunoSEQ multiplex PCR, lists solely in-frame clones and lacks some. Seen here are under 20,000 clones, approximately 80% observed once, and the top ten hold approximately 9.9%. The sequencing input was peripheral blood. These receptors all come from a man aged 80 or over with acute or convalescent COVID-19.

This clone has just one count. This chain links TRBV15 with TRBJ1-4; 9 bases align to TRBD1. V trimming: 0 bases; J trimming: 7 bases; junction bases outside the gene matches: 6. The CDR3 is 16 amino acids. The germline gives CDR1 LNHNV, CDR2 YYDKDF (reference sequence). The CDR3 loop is CATSRDFGTGREKLFF. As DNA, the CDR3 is TGTGCCACCAGCAGAGATTTTGGGACAGGGCGTGAAAAACTGTTTTTT.

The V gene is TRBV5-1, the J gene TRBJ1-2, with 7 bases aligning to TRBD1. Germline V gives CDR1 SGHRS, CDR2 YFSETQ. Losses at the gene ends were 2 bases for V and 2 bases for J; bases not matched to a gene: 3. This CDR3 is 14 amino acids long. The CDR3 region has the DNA TGCGCCAGCAGCTTTACAGGGGAAAACTATGGCTACACCTTC. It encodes CASSFTGENYGYTF.

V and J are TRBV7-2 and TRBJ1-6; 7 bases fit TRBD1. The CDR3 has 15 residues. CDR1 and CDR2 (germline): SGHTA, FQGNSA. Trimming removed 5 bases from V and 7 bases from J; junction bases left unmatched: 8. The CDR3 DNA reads TGTGCCAGCAGCCCCCTCCGGACAGGAAATTCACCCCTCCACTTT. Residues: CASSPLRTGNSPLHF.

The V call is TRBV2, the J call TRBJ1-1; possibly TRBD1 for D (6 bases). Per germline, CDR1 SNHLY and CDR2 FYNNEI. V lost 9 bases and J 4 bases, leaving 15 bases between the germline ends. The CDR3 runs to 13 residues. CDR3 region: CARTPGVATEAFF. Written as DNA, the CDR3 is TGTGCCAGAACTCCAGGGGTCGCCACTGAAGCTTTCTTT. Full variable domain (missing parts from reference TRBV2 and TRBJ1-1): EPEVTQTPSHQVTQMGQEVILRCVPISNHLYFYWYRQILGQKVEFLVSFYNNEISEKSEIFDDQFSVERPDGSNFTLKIRSTKLEDSAMYFCARTPGVATEAFFGQGTRLTVV.